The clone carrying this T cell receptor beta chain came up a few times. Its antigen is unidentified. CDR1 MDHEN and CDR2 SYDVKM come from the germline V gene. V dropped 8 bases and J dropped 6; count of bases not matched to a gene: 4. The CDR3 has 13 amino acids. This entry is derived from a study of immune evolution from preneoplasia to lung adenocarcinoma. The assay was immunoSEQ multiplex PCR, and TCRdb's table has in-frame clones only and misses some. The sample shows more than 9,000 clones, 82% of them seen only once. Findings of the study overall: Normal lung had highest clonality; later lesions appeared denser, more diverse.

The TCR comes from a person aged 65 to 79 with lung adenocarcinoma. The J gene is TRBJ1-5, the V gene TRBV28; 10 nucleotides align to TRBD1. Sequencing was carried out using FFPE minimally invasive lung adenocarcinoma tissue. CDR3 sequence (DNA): TGTGCCAGCTGGGACAGGGGAGGTCAGCCCCAGCATTTT. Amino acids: CASWDRGGQPQHF.